This T cell receptor (beta chain) was sequenced in a study of early T cells in non-severe SARS-CoV-2 infection. Overall study context: Whole-blood bulk RNA, unsorted, was sequenced, and chains were unpaired. General study results and limits: Matching results from VDJdb favored anti-spike CD8 responses, leaving private and CD4 specificities undetected.

Concerning this clonotype itself: Its antigen is not known.

CDR1 is SGHKS and CDR2 is YYEKEE in the germline V gene (reference sequence). The V end was cut by 3 bases, the J end by 0 bases, with 12 bases between. This CDR3 has 15 amino acids. TCRdb passed the 5' RACE reads through MiXCR, listing each CDR3 protein once. Here the sample spans fewer than 85,000 distinct CDR3 sequences, less than 20% being singletons. The TCR comes from an adult who was a healthcare worker with PCR-confirmed SARS-CoV-2 infection or an uninfected control (not recorded which). What was sequenced was whole blood. The rearrangement joins TRBV5-5 to TRBJ1-1; possible D gene TRBD1, 6 bases. The CDR3 DNA sequence: TGTGCCAGCAGCTCCCAGGGGCCTCTGAACACTGAAGCTTTCTTT. It encodes CASSSQGPLNTEAFF. The variable domain in full, completed from reference TRBV5-5 and TRBJ1-1, reads DAGVTQSPTHLIKTRGQQVTLRCSPISGHKSVSWYQQVLGQGPQFIFQYYEKEERGRGNFPDRFSARQFPNYSSELNVNALLLGDSALYLCASSSQGPLNTEAFFGQGTRLTVV.